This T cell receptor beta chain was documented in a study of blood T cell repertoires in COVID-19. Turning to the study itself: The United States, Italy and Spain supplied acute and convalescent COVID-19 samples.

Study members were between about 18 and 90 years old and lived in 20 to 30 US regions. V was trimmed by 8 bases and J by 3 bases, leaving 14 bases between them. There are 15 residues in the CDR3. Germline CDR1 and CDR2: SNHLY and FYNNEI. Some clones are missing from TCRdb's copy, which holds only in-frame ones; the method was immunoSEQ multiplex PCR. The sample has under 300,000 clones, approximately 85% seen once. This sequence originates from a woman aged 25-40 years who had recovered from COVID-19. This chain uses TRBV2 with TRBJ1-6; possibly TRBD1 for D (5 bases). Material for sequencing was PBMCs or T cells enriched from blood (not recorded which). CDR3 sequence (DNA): TGTGCCAGCCGCCTGACAGACAACTATAATTCACCCCTCCACTTT. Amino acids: CASRLTDNYNSPLHF. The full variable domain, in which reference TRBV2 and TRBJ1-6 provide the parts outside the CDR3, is EPEVTQTPSHQVTQMGQEVILRCVPISNHLYFYWYRQILGQKVEFLVSFYNNEISEKSEIFDDQFSVERPDGSNFTLKIRSTKLEDSAMYFCASRLTDNYNSPLHFGNGTRLTVT.